This T cell receptor beta chain was recovered during a study of human CD8 memory T cell subsets. Broader study findings: Overlapping only minimally, the repertoires of stem-like memory and precursor exhausted T cells were largely separate from each other.

The study used negative magnetic separation to enrich total CD8+ T cells. UMI-labeled 5' RACE was the method by which TCR beta libraries were made. No DNA is given; TCRdb re-called the 5' RACE reads and lists each CDR3 protein once. Its clone listing holds some 3,500 distinct CDR3 sequences. In terms of frequency, this clonotype is medium-sized. The antigen is unknown. The CDR3 totals 14 residues. The germline V gene encodes CDR1 SGHVS and CDR2 FQNEAQ. The gene calls are TRBV7-8 and TRBJ2-3; the TCRdb call, TRBD2, lacks DNA for checking. The sequence was obtained from a human donor in good health. The sequenced material came from CD8+ T cells from PBMCs. The CDR3 here is CASSTSGPTDTQYF.